This T cell receptor beta chain is from a study of cytomegalovirus exposure and HLA in healthy donors (dated by TCRdb to 2016 to 2017). In the study overall: According to an earlier analysis of a few hundred of the donors, about 179 million T cells yielded approximately 120 million unique TCR beta sequences and roughly 280 Gb of sequence data. An early release covering 550 to 650 HLA-typed donors comprised about 290 gigabases of sequencing data and approximately 80 million unique TCR sequences. Of the roughly 420 genotyped donors, less than 90% were placed in the genetic ancestry cluster associated with self-reported Caucasian donors. The study aimed to test whether cataloging public T cell receptors could reveal signatures of past pathogen exposure. Using immunosequencing, the study profiled T cell repertoires from about 620 subjects and related those repertoires to cytomegalovirus serostatus. In addition to the first cohort of about 650 subjects, a separate validation cohort of 130 or so different subjects was used. To predict cytomegalovirus infection status, the study brought together high-throughput TCR immunosequencing, statistical association of individual TCRs with disease status, and machine learning. A later analysis re-examined previously published TCR beta repertoires from hundreds of donors and added high-resolution HLA genotyping to investigate patterns of TCR occurrence. Rather than using new phenotypic data, the later analysis identified candidate immune exposures from TCR beta sequences and from how often those sequences occurred across donors. In an earlier analysis of 550 to 700 of the donors, high-throughput TCR beta sequencing was used to judge whether each TCR beta V gene segment behaved as functional or pseudogenic. Alongside the repertoire data, information on donor age, sex, ethnicity and CMV serostatus was compiled. Genome-wide SNP genotypes for about three fifths of the roughly 670 donors were used in a later genetic analysis, which treated that subset as a discovery cohort. All discovery cohort repertoires had been generated using a single sequencing platform. HLA typing included class I and class II loci at four-digit resolution. The number of typed donors differed by locus: about 620-630 for A, B, C, DRB1 and DQB1; 500 to 550 for DQA1; 606 for DPA1; and 450 to 480 for DPB1. A handful of DR-DQ haplotypes were handled as single units for association and clustering because linkage in the cohort was strong. Among some 410 genotyped donors of the cohort, an average of about 240,000 unique TCR beta nucleotide sequences was sequenced per donor, of which about 18% were non-productive.

This clone was picked up a small number of times. The target of this receptor is not known. Base quality data are lacking; no much larger clone is found one base away. Preparation of the library involved the immunoSEQ multiplex PCR assay. For the multiplex PCR, a mixture combining 60 forward primers for TCR Vbeta segments and 13 reverse primers for TCR Jbeta segments was used. The CDR3 region of rearranged TCR beta genes was amplified from genomic DNA by a multiplex PCR assay. On the Illumina HiSeq System, the amplified TCR beta libraries were sequenced as 87-base-pair reads. In the paper's pipeline: In a later analysis, about 80 million unique TCR beta chains were counted across the approximately 640 repertoires, and approximately 9.9 million of these chains were shared by at least two donors. A nearest-neighbor algorithm error-corrected the raw reads and collapsed the reads into unique sequences, merging closely related sequences to remove PCR and sequencing errors. CDR3 sequences were aligned to IMGT reference sequences to assign V, D and J gene segments. For a sequence to be retained, a match of at least six nucleotides to both a V gene segment and a J gene segment was required. Rearrangements were classified as productive when the CDR3 lacked stop codons and remained in frame with V and J, and all other rearrangements were classified as non-productive. CDR3 was defined according to IMGT convention as the region running from the second conserved V-encoded cysteine to the conserved J-encoded phenylalanine. In an earlier analysis of roughly 580 of the donors, sequences lacking an unambiguous match to a single V gene segment were excluded. An earlier analysis of approximately 590 of the donors classified V segments as functional when productive rearrangements were above 56.7% and as segregating when the standard deviation between donors was above 5%. To diagnose cytomegalovirus status from the catalog of TCR beta chain sequences, a statistical classification framework was built. V and J gene assignment, in a later analysis, came from comparing TCR nucleotide sequences with IMGT/GENE-DB human TR gene sequences. The TCRdist pipeline was used in a later analysis to assign CDR3 sequences and most-parsimonious VDJ recombination scenarios. In a later analysis, every TCR beta chain was defined by the combination of its CDR3 amino acid sequence and its V-gene family, and reads without a unique V-gene family were dropped. In a later analysis, fewer than 650 highly shared, low-generation-probability nucleotide sequences were removed to address suspected cross-contamination and a sequencing artifact. For each public chain, a later analysis derived a clonal expansion index from normalized ranks of inferred template counts within each repertoire. In a later analysis, generation probabilities were computed with a VDJ recombination model fitted to out-of-frame rearrangements, and the resulting probabilities were checked against IGoR. Hypergeometric tests were used in a later analysis to score TCR-TCR, TCR-HLA and TCR-CMV co-occurrence, with a repertoire-size bias correction applied to the TCR pairs. In a later analysis, false discovery rates were estimated by permuting HLA or CMV assignments 20 times. In a later analysis, co-occurring TCRs were grouped using DBSCAN, and TCRdist sequence similarity was added for clustering within HLA-allele-positive subsets. For co-occurrence clustering, repertoires with fewer than 30,000 or more than 120,000 public chains were excluded, along with 5 or 6 repertoires with anomalous nucleotide sharing. In its TCRdb copy, this immuneACCESS table keeps in-frame sequences only and misses some clones. Where compared with another copy, unresolved V genes explain less than half of these, and the others have no known cause. The D gene and trimming were derived from the DNA, and the V and J assignments and clone size from that table. This sample gives 150,000 to 180,000 clones in total; over 70% of them show up just once. The top ten hold about 13% of the sample.

The cohort comprised fewer than 750 healthy bone marrow donors. At the time of sampling, all cohort members were nominally healthy, though unrecorded immune exposures were likely present. The donor was CMV seropositive and was included in the group of 250 to 300 seropositive cohort members. A peripheral blood sample was collected from each donor, and TCR beta sequencing was performed on peripheral blood mononuclear cells. The Qiagen DNeasy Blood Extraction Kit was used to extract genomic DNA from the blood cell samples. General findings and caveats noted by the study authors: HLA typing was unavailable for some donors at each locus, so association tests used only the typed subset. In vitro tests confirmed that three of the cytomegalovirus-associated TCR beta chains recognize cytomegalovirus antigens. A total of 150 to 200 TCR beta chains were listed by the study as associated with cytomegalovirus. Only TCR beta chains were sequenced in this cohort, and the absence of alpha or paired-chain data limited detectable features. Roughly uniform sequencing depth across donors was assumed in presence/absence analyses, although this assumption may not hold. Some IMGT-functional V segments, including TRBV6-2 and TRBV6-3, could not be told apart with the 87-base-pair reads, so those segments were excluded. According to the authors, the approach could potentially be generalized to other disease states and immunological phenotypes. Compared with the approximately 720-donor mean, donors in an Asian-associated ancestry cluster had fewer N-insertions in productive TCRs, according to a later genetic analysis. According to a later analysis, TCR association rates differed among HLA loci, with DRB1 alleles showing the most associated TCRs and HLA-C alleles showing the fewest. A later analysis found that HLA-associated TCR beta chains were more clonally expanded and had lower generation probabilities than equally common non-associated chains. In an earlier analysis of some 500 of the donors, most TCR beta V segments were observed in productive rearrangements about 87% or about 30% of the time, broadly matching IMGT annotations. Correlated functional status among segregating V segments might reflect linkage disequilibrium, but an unknown experimental factor could not be ruled out. Most TCR sequences were seen in very few donors, while some public TCRs were found in many individuals. Because counts were too low, around 18 rarely observed V segments, including chromosome 9 orphons, were left out of the earlier analysis of a few hundred of the donors. Cytomegalovirus status was reported to be diagnosed by the classifier with high specificity and sensitivity in both the original and validation cohorts. Most CMV-associated TCR beta chains appeared to be HLA-restricted in a later analysis, and the HLA associations seemed to be driven largely by CMV exposure. According to a later analysis, parvovirus B19, influenza, CMV and Epstein-Barr virus appeared linked to several top co-occurrence clusters. The only immune exposure information available for the cohort was CMV serostatus. When HLA alleles, especially DR and DQ, strongly co-occurred, TCR associations were difficult to assign to individual alleles. A further reported finding was that TCR beta sequences accurately predicted the HLA-A and HLA-B alleles for most subjects in the first cohort. V-gene and J-gene trimming of TCR beta chains was associated with a missense DCLRE1C variant in a later genetic analysis, and the association was replicated in an independent cohort. In a later analysis, 16,951 TCR beta sequences were associated with specific HLA alleles at a false discovery rate of 0.05. A cluster of highly shared sequence variants was judged likely to represent a technical artifact of the sequencing pipeline.

V loses 0 bases at its end and J loses 5 bases; junction bases beyond the gene matches: 3. CDR1 and CDR2 are read off the germline V gene (reference sequence) as GTSNPN and SVGIG. The CDR3 starts with the cysteine, ends with the phenylalanine, and has 14 residues. Only the CDR3 DNA stays, 42 bases, in frame from base 1. Sequenced sample: PBMCs. This clonotype was obtained from a man younger than 45 in good health and CMV-seropositive. The chain is made from TRBV30 and TRBJ2-1; TRBD2 aligns with 8 central bases. The nucleotides read TGTGCCTGGAGTGTAGCGGGAGCAGACAATGAGCAGTTCTTC. This yields the protein CAWSVAGADNEQFF.